Below, 21 T cell receptor beta chains from the same sample are listed, as sequenced in a study of T cells in Graves' hyperthyroidism and ophthalmopathy. TCR beta CDR3 regions were amplified from RNA transcripts. TCR CDR3 underwent first-round RT-PCR with the HTBI primer set. TCRdb itself ran the multiplex PCR reads through MiXCR, one entry per CDR3 protein. The sample includes 300,000 to 350,000 distinct CDR3 sequences, roughly 15% of them seen just once. Material: blood. The receptors were sampled from a man aged 25 to 40 with Graves' hyperthyroidism.

There are many counts of this clonotype. J is TRBJ1-1 and V is TRBV12-3 or TRBV12-4, with 8 bases matching TRBD1. J gave up 9 bases and V 5 bases, and 8 bases lay outside the gene matches. The CDR3 has 13 amino acids. Here the CDR3 reads CASSPQGARQAFF. CDR3 bases: TGTGCCAGCAGTCCCCAGGGGGCGAGACAAGCTTTCTTT.

Details on this clonotype: A much more abundant neighbour one base away suggests this may be a read error. The J gene is TRBJ1-1, the V gene TRBV2; D is ambiguous. Germline V gene sequence: CDR1 SNHLY, CDR2 FYNNEI. This CDR3 is built from 8 residues. DNA of the CDR3: TGTGTCAGCGCCGAAGCTTTCTTT. As protein: CVSAEAFF.

This clonotype was seen many times. The V call is TRBV12-3 or TRBV12-4, the J call TRBJ2-5, with a possible D match to TRBD2 (5 bases). There are 14 residues in the CDR3. Between the trimmed V and J ends, which lost 4 bases and 1 base, there was a span of 10 bases. The DNA of the CDR3 is TGTGCCAGCAGTTCAGGACTTCCCCAAGAGACCCAGTACTTC. Residues: CASSSGLPQETQYF.

This clonotype was picked up many times. The CDR3: CASEEESSNQPQHF. CDR3 DNA: TGTGCCAGCGAGGAGGAAAGTAGCAATCAGCCCCAGCATTTT. This chain connects TRBV2 to TRBJ1-5, with D unresolved. This CDR3 is built from 14 residues. V was pared by 8 bases and J by 0 bases, with 11 bases between. Per germline, CDR1 SNHLY and CDR2 FYNNEI.

The chain combines TRBV25-1 with TRBJ2-1; 12 nucleotides line up with TRBD2. This CDR3 contains 16 residues. Germline assignment: CDR1 MGHDK and CDR2 SYGVNS. V shed 3 bases and J 8 bases; nucleotides not matched to a gene: 8. The CDR3 spells CASSDSTSGSRDEQFF. The CDR3 DNA follows: TGTGCCAGCAGTGACTCGACTAGCGGGAGCCGGGATGAGCAGTTCTTC.

There are many counts of this clonotype. The chain joins TRBV12-3 or TRBV12-4 to TRBJ1-2; D unclear. CDR3 length: 12 amino acids. With 6 bases removed from V and 4 bases from J, the gap between germline ends came to 9 bases. The CDR3 region is CASSTGPYGYTF. In DNA, the CDR3 is TGTGCCAGCAGCACCGGACCCTATGGCTACACCTTC.

This clonotype came up a few times. The chain joins TRBV20-1 to TRBJ2-7; 7 bases are shared with TRBD1. Germline V gene sequence: CDR1 DFQATT, CDR2 SNEGSKA (reference sequence). Trimming took 0 bases from V and 2 from J; bases not matched to a gene: 4. The CDR3 covers 14 residues. In DNA form, the CDR3 reads TGCAGTGCTAGAGAAACAGGGGTACCCTACGAGCAGTACTTC. This gives the protein CSARETGVPYEQYF.

This clonotype was seen a handful of times. This rearrangement joins TRBV9 to TRBJ2-3; D is ambiguous. The CDR3 has 14 amino acids. The V gene's germline CDR1 is SGDLS and CDR2 YYNGEE. V gave up 4 bases and J gave up 2 bases, with 11 bases separating them. CDR3 protein: CASSFGRITDTQYF. The CDR3 DNA sequence: TGTGCCAGCAGCTTCGGACGGATCACAGATACGCAGTATTTT.

This chain joins TRBV27 and TRBJ2-7; 9 bases line up with TRBD2. Looked up from germline, CDR1 is MNHEY and CDR2 is SMNVEV (reference sequence). The CDR3 contains 15 residues. V lost 5 bases to trimming and J lost 10 bases; unmatched junction nucleotides: 15. In nucleotides, the CDR3 is TGTGCCAGCAGTACCTTAGCGGGGGACGATGGGGCCCAGTACTTC. It specifies CASSTLAGDDGAQYF.

At least ten counts were recorded for this clonotype. The chain has TRBV2 and TRBJ1-2, with TRBD1 matching over 7 bases. Germline trimming cut 4 bases from V and 8 bases from J; bases unmatched to any gene: 7. CDR1 and CDR2 from the germline V gene are SNHLY and FYNNEI. The CDR3 totals 13 residues. The CDR3 bases are TGTGCCAGCAGTGTGACAGGGCTGAGAGGCTACACCTTC. As protein: CASSVTGLRGYTF.

There are many counts of this clonotype. The V call is TRBV30, the J call TRBJ1-2; D may be TRBD1 (6 bases). Trimming removed 2 bases at V and 8 bases at J, with 9 bases between. This CDR3 spans 11 amino acids. Germline V gives CDR1 GTSNPN, CDR2 SVGIG (reference sequence). For the CDR3, the DNA is TGTGCCTGGAGTATCGGGGGCGGCTACACCTTC. Its translation: CAWSIGGGYTF.

The V and J genes are TRBV6-6 and TRBJ2-3; D remains ambiguous. This CDR3 has 14 residues. CDR1 is MNHNY and CDR2 is SVGAGI in the germline V gene (reference sequence). V was trimmed by 2 bases and J by 6 bases, leaving 12 bases between them. The CDR3 nucleotides read TGTGCCAGCAGTTACGGCAGGTCCTCGGATACGCAGTATTTT. It yields the protein CASSYGRSSDTQYF.

This clonotype was observed many times. The gene calls are TRBV3-1 and TRBJ2-3, with D tentatively TRBD1 (7 bases). The CDR3 length is 14 residues. Trimming took off 6 bases at V and 7 bases at J, with 17 bases between the two ends. The germline V gene has CDR1 LGHDT and CDR2 YNNKEL (reference sequence). The CDR3 loop is CASSLRTGGNTQYF. The CDR3 bases are TGTGCCAGCAGTCTTCGGACAGGCGGGAATACGCAGTATTTT.

The chain is built from TRBV6-1 and TRBJ2-7; D possibly uses TRBD1 or TRBD2 (5 bases each). This CDR3 region has 14 residues. Germline V gene data show CDR1 as MNHNS and CDR2 as SASEGT. V was cut by 5 bases and J by 5 bases, with 16 bases left in between. CDR3 in DNA: TGTGCCAGCAGTCTGTTGGGGGAGAGGAACGAGCAGTACTTC. It translates to CASSLLGERNEQYF.

The chain has TRBV20-1 and TRBJ1-4, with D possibly being TRBD1 (5 bases). The V end was cut by 2 bases, the J end by 8 bases, with 21 bases between. From germline, CDR1 is DFQATT and CDR2 SNEGSKA (reference sequence). This CDR3 is built from 16 residues. Here the CDR3 DNA reads TGCAGTGCTAGACCGGACGACAGTCCACCTGGGGAAAAACTGTTTTTT. Its protein is CSARPDDSPPGEKLFF.

This chain joins TRBV19 and TRBJ2-2; 7 positions agree with TRBD2. CDR3 size: 14 residues. Germline CDR1 and CDR2: LNHDA and SQIVND (reference sequence). With 3 bases clipped from V and 6 bases from J, the junction kept 4 bases outside the gene matches. The CDR3 DNA sequence: TGTGCCAGTAGTATTGGCGGGAGCCCCGGGGAGCTGTTTTTT. It translates to CASSIGGSPGELFF. Combining the CDR3 with reference TRBV19 and TRBJ2-2 gives the whole variable domain DGGITQSPKYLFRKEGQNVTLSCEQNLNHDAMYWYRQDPGQGLRLIYYSQIVNDFQKGDIAEGYSVSREKKESFPLTVTSAQKNPTAFYLCASSIGGSPGELFFGEGSRLTVL.

The chain employs TRBV5-1 and TRBJ2-3, with D perhaps matching TRBD2 (5 bases). The CDR3 spans 16 residues. V was cut by 0 bases and J by 0 bases, with 11 bases left in between. Germline V gives CDR1 SGHRS, CDR2 YFSETQ. CDR3 DNA sequence: TGCGCCAGCAGCTTGGAGGGCAGGACTAGCACAGATACGCAGTATTTT. Translation: CASSLEGRTSTDTQYF.

This clonotype was counted many times. The V gene is TRBV29-1, the J gene TRBJ2-3; 9 bases line up with TRBD2. Germline loops: CDR1 SQVTM, CDR2 ANQGSEA. The J segment lost 4 bases and the V segment lost 2 bases, leaving 4 bases of the junction unmatched. There are 14 residues in the CDR3. The CDR3 bases are TGCAGCGTTGAACTAGCGGGACCCCCAGATACGCAGTATTTT. It codes for CSVELAGPPDTQYF.

The rearrangement links TRBV6-1 to TRBJ1-3, with TRBD1 matching 9 bases. Germline V CDR1 and CDR2: MNHNS, SASEGT. Trimming at V came to 7 bases and at J to 0 bases, leaving 13 bases not matched to a gene. The CDR3 covers 18 residues. The CDR3 here is CASIPGGQGLLSGNTIYF. CDR3 nucleotides: TGTGCCAGCATCCCAGGAGGACAGGGGTTACTCTCTGGAAACACCATATATTTT.

This clonotype appeared many times. The gene calls are TRBV6-1 and TRBJ2-3; possible D gene TRBD2, 5 bases. V was shortened by 1 base and J by 6 bases, with 17 bases between the two germline ends. The CDR3 totals 16 residues. CDR1 and CDR2 from the germline V gene are MNHNS and SASEGT. In nucleotides, the CDR3 is TGTGCCAGCAGTGAAGTTCGGCGGGCCCTACATGATACGCAGTATTTT. It yields the protein CASSEVRRALHDTQYF.

This clonotype has ten or more counts. The rearrangement links TRBV20-1 to TRBJ1-1; no clear D gene. Deletions cut 6 bases from V and 4 bases from J, with 15 bases between. CDR1 and CDR2 from the germline V gene are DFQATT and SNEGSKA (reference sequence). This CDR3 comprises 13 residues. The CDR3 bases are TGCAGTGCCCCCCGAGATGGTGGCACTGAAGCTTTCTTT. Its protein is CSAPRDGGTEAFF.